The 8 T cell receptor beta chains below were found in one sample sequenced in a study of control samples from healthy donors and cancer patients. Profiling relied on immunoSEQ multiplex PCR, and the TCRdb table lists in-frame clones only, not all of them. The table lists fewer than 200,000 clones, roughly 94% of them singletons. Sample: PBMCs. Every receptor here comes from a man in his fifties or sixties with colorectal cancer.

This clone has only one observation. The rearrangement joins TRBV20-1 to TRBJ1-4; D is unclear. CDR3 length: 10 amino acids. Per the germline V gene, CDR1 is DFQATT and CDR2 is SNEGSKA (reference sequence). V lost 5 bases and J 8 bases, leaving 6 bases between the germline ends. CDR3 protein: CSAPQEKLFF. The CDR3 coding sequence is TGCAGTGCTCCACAGGAAAAACTGTTTTTT.

V gene TRBV6-5 combines with J gene TRBJ1-2, with D unresolved. Germline V gene lookup returns CDR1 MNHEY and CDR2 SVGAGI. Trimming pared 6 bases from V and 8 bases from J, leaving 13 bases between. The CDR3 extends over 12 amino acids. The CDR3 here is CASRTPYEGYTF. Written as DNA, the CDR3 is TGTGCCAGCAGGACTCCATACGAAGGCTACACCTTC.

The chain is built from TRBV5-1 and TRBJ2-7; unclear D gene. From germline, CDR1 is SGHRS and CDR2 YFSETQ. CDR3 length: 14 amino acids. Deletions cut 1 base from V and 1 base from J, with 9 bases between. CDR3: CASSLNALSYEQYF. DNA for the CDR3: TGCGCCAGCAGCTTGAATGCCCTTTCCTACGAGCAGTACTTC.

The chain links TRBV5-6 to TRBJ1-2, with D tentatively TRBD1 (5 bases). Deletions cut 1 base from V and 0 bases from J, with 10 bases between. The CDR3 has 15 residues. The germline CDR1 and CDR2 sequences are SGHDT and YYEEEE. CDR3 nucleotide sequence: TGTGCCAGCAGCTTGAGGACAACCGCTAACTATGGCTACACCTTC. Residues: CASSLRTTANYGYTF.

The table lists this clone with a count of one. J is TRBJ1-2 and V is TRBV21-1; the D call in the table, TRBD1, was not verified against the DNA. TRBV21-1 represents a pseudogene. The CDR3 has 16 residues. Here the CDR3 reads CASSSRTGTGHYGYTF. The DNA of the CDR3 is TGTGCCAGCAGCTCTCGAACCGGGACAGGACACTATGGCTACACCTTC.

V gene TRBV9 combines with J gene TRBJ2-1; 12 bases fit TRBD2. J gave up 6 bases and V 3 bases, and 4 bases lay outside the gene matches. The germline gives CDR1 SGDLS, CDR2 YYNGEE. The CDR3 loop spans 15 amino acids. CDR3 coding DNA: TGTGCCAGCAGCGCACTAGCGGGGGGCCTCAATGAGCAGTTCTTC. Residues: CASSALAGGLNEQFF.

The J gene is TRBJ2-5, the V gene TRBV21-1; TRBD1 is taken as the D call from the table, unchecked against the DNA. TRBV21-1 is labeled a pseudogene. The CDR3 spans 14 residues. The CDR3 here is CASSKAGNRQTQYF. CDR3 bases: TGTGCCAGCAGCAAAGCGGGCAATCGGCAGACCCAGTACTTC.

This clone is a singleton in its sample. This chain connects TRBV5-1 to TRBJ1-4, with D uncertain. Trimming removed 3 bases from V and 0 bases from J, with 6 bases in between. CDR3 length: 14 residues. Germline CDR1 SGHRS, CDR2 YFSETQ. CDR3 amino acids: CASSSRTTNEKLFF. CDR3 DNA: TGCGCCAGCAGCTCAAGGACAACTAATGAAAAACTGTTTTTT.